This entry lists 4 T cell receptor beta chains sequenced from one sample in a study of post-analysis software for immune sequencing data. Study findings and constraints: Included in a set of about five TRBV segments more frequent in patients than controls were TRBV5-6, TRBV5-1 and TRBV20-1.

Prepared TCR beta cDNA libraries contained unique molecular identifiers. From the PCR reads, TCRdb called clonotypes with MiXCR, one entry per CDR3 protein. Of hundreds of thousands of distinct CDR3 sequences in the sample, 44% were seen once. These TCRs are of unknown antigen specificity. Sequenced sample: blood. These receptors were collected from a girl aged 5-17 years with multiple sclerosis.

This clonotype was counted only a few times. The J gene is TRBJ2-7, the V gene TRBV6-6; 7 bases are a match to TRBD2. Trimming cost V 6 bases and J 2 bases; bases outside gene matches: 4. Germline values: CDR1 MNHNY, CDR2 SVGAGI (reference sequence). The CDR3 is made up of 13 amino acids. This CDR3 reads CASRIREAYEQYF. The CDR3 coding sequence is TGTGCCAGCAGGATTCGGGAGGCCTACGAGCAGTACTTC.

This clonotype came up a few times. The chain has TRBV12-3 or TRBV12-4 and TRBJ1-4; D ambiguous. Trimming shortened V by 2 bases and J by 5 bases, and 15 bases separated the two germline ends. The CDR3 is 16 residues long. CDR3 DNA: TGTGCCAGCAGTTTAATATCGGGCAGACCGAATGAAAAACTGTTTTTT. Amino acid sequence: CASSLISGRPNEKLFF.

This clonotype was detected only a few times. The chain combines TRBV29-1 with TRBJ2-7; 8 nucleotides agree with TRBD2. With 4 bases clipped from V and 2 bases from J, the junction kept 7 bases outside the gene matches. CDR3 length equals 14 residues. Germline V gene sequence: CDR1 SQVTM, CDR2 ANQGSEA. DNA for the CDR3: TGCAGCGTTGGAAGCGGGAGCCATCCCTACGAGCAGTACTTC. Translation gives CSVGSGSHPYEQYF.

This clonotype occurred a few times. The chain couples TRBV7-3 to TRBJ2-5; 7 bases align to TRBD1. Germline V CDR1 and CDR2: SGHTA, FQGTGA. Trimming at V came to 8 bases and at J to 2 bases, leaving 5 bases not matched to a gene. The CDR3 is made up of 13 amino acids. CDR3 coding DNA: TGTGCCAGCTCCGGGACAGCTCAAGAGACCCAGTACTTC. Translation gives CASSGTAQETQYF.